This T cell receptor (beta chain) is drawn from a study of CD8 T cells in ankylosing spondylitis. There are a few counts of this clonotype. CDR3 length: 15 residues. Germline V lookup: CDR1 MGHDK, CDR2 SYGVNS. V was shortened by 4 bases and J by 7 bases, with 16 bases between the two germline ends. In TCRdb, the 5' RACE reads were re-called with MiXCR into one record per CDR3 protein. The sample comprises 300,000 to 400,000 distinct CDR3 sequences, roughly 14% of which are singletons, and approximately 0.99% rests with the top ten. The specimen was blood, either unsorted or a sorted T cell fraction (not recorded which). The rearrangement joins TRBV25-1 to TRBJ2-2, with D possibly TRBD1 on 6 matching bases. This clonotype originated in a male donor with ankylosing spondylitis or in good health (not recorded which). CDR3 amino acids: CASSGHRELYGELFF. The CDR3 DNA reads TGTGCCAGCAGTGGCCACAGGGAACTCTACGGGGAGCTGTTTTTT. The complete variable domain, with remaining parts taken from reference TRBV25-1 and TRBJ2-2, reads EADIYQTPRYLVIGTGKKITLECSQTMGHDKMYWYQQDPGMELHLIHYSYGVNSTEKGDLSSESTVSRIRTEHFPLTLESARPSHTSQYLCASSGHRELYGELFFGEGSRLTVL.